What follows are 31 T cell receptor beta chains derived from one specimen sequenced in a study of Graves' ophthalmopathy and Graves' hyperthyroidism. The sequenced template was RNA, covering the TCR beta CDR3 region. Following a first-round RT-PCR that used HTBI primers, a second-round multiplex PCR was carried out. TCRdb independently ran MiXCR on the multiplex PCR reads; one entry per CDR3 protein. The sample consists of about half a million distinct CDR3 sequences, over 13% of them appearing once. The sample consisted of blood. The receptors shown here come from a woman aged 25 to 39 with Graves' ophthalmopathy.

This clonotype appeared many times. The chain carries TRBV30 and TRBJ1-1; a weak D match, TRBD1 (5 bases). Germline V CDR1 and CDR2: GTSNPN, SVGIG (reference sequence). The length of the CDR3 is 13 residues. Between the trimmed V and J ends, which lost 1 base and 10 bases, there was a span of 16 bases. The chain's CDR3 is CAWSAGTPGRAFF. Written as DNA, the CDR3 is TGTGCCTGGAGTGCCGGGACCCCAGGAAGAGCTTTCTTT.

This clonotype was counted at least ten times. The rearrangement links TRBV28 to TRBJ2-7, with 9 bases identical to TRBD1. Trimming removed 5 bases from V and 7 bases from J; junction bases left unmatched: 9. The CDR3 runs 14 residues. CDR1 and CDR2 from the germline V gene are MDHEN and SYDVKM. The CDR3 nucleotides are TGTGCCAGCAGTGAACGGGACAGGGTGTGGGAGCAGTACTTC. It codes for CASSERDRVWEQYF.

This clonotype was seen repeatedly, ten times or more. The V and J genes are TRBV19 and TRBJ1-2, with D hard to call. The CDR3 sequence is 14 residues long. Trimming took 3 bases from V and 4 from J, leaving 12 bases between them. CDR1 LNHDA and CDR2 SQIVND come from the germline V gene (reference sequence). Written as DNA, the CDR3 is TGTGCCAGTAGTATCCCGGGGAAAGGCTATGGCTACACCTTC. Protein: CASSIPGKGYGYTF.

CDR3 nucleotides: TGCAGTGCTAACTCGGGGGGGGACGAGCAGTACTTC. It translates to CSANSGGDEQYF. The rearrangement links TRBV20-1 to TRBJ2-7, with 8 nucleotides matching TRBD2. Germline values: CDR1 DFQATT, CDR2 SNEGSKA (reference sequence). The CDR3 spans 12 residues. Losses at the gene ends were 4 bases for V and 5 bases for J; bases not matched to a gene: 4.

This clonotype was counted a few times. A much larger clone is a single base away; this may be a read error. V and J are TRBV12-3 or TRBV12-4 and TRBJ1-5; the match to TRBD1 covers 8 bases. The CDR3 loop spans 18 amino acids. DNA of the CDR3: TGTGCCAACAGTTTAGGGGGATCAGGGGGCTCTCTGCGACAGCCCCAGCATTTT. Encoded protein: CANSLGGSGGSLRQPQHF.

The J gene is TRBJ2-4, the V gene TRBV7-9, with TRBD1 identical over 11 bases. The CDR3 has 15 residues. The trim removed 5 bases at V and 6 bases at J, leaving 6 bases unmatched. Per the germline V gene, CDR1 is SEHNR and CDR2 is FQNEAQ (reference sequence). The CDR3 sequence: CASSRGQGARNIQYF. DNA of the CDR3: TGTGCCAGCAGCCGTGGACAGGGGGCTAGAAACATTCAGTACTTC.

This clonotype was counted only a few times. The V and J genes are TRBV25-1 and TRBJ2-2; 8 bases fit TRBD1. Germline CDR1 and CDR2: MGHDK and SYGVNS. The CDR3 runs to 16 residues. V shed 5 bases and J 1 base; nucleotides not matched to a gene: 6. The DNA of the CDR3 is TGTGCCAGCAGTCCTCGGACAGGGTGGAACACCGGGGAGCTGTTTTTT. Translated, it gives CASSPRTGWNTGELFF.

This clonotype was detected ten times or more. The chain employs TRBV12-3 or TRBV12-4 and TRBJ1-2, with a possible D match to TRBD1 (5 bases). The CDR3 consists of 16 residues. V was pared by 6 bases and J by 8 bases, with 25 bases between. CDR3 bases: TGTGCCAGCAGCTCGCGGGACGTTCTAGGCTCCGCCGGCTACACCTTC. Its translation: CASSSRDVLGSAGYTF.

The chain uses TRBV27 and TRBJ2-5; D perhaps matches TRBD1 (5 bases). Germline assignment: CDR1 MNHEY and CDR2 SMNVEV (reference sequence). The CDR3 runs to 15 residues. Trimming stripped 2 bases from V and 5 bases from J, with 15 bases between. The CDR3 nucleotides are TGTGCCAGCAGTTTAATTGGGGCCTTGATGGAGACCCAGTACTTC. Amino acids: CASSLIGALMETQYF.

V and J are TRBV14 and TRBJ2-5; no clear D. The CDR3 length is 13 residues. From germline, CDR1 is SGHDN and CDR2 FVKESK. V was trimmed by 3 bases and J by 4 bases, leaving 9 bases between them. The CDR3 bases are TGTGCCAGCAGCCAGACGTGGGGAGAGACCCAGTACTTC. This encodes CASSQTWGETQYF.

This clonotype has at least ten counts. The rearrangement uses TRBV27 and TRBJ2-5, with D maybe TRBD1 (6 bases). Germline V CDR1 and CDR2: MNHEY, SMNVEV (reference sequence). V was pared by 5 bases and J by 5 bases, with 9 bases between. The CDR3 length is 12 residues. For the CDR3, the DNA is TGTGCCAGCAGTATTACAGGGGAGACCCAGTACTTC. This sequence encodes CASSITGETQYF.

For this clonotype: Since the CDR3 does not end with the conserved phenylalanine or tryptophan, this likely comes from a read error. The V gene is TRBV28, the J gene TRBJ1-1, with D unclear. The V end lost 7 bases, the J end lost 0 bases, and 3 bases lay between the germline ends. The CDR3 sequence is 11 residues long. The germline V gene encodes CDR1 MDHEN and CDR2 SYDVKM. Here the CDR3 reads CASKMNTEAFV. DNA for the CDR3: TGTGCCAGCAAAATGAACACTGAAGCTTTCGTT.

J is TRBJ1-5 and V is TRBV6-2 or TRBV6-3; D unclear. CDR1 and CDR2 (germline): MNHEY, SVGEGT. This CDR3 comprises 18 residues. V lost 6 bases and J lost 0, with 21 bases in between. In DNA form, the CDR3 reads TGTGCCAGCAGGTCAGGAAGGGCGGCGACATATAGCAATCAGCCCCAGCATTTT. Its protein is CASRSGRAATYSNQPQHF.

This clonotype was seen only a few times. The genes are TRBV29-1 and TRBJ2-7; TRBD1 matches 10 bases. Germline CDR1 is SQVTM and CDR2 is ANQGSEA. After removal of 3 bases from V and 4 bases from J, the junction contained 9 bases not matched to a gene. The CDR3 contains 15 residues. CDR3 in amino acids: CSVELGTGETYEQYF. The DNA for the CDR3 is TGCAGCGTTGAGCTGGGGACAGGGGAAACATACGAGCAGTACTTC.

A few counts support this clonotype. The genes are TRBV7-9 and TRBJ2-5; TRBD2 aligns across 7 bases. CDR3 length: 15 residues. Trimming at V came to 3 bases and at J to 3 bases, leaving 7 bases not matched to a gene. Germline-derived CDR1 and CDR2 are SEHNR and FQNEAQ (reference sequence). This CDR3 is CASSFASGTKETQYF. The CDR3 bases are TGTGCCAGCAGCTTCGCCTCCGGGACTAAAGAGACCCAGTACTTC.

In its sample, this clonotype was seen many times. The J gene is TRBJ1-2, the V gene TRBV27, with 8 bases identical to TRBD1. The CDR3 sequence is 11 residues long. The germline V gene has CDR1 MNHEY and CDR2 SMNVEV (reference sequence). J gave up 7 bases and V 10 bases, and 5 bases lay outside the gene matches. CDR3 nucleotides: TGTGCCACTACAGGGGGTAGTGGCTACACCTTC. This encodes CATTGGSGYTF.

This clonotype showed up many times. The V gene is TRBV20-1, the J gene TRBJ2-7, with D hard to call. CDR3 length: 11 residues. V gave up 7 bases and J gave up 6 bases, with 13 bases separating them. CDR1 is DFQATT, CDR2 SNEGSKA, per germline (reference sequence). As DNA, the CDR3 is TGCAGTGGGGCTGTACGGGTCGAGCAGTACTTC. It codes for CSGAVRVEQYF.

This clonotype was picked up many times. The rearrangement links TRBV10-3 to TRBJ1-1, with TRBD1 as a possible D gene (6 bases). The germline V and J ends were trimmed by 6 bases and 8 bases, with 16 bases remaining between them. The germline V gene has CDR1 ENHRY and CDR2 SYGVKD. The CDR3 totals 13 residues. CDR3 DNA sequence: TGTGCCATCAGGGCAGGACAGCCCGACGAAGCTTTCTTT. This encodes CAIRAGQPDEAFF.

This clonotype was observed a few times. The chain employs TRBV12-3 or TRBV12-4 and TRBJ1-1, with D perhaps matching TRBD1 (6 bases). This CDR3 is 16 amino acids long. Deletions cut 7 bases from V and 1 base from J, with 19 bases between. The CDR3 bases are TGTGCCAGCACTCGCTCGGTGGGGGCGCGGAACACTGAAGCTTTCTTT. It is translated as CASTRSVGARNTEAFF.

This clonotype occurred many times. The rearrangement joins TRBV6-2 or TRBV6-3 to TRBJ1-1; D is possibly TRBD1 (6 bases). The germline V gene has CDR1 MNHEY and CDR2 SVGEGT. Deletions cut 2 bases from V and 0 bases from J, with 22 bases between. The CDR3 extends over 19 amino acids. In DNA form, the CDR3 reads TGTGCCAGCAGTTACGGGGCGGGGGGGGCGGCGAGAATGAACACTGAAGCTTTCTTT. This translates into CASSYGAGGAARMNTEAFF.

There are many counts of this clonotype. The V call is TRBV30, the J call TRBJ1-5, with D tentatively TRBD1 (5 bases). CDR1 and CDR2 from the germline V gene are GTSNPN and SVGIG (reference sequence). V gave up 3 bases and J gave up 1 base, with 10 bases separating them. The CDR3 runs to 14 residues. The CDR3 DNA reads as TGTGCCTGGAGGCCTTCAGGGAGCAATCAGCCCCAGCATTTT. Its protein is CAWRPSGSNQPQHF.

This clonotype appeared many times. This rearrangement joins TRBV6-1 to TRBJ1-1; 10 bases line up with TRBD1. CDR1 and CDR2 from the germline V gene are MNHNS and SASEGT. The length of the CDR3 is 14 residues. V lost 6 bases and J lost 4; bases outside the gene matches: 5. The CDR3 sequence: CASRSTGGGTEAFF. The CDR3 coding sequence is TGTGCCAGCAGATCGACAGGGGGCGGCACTGAAGCTTTCTTT.

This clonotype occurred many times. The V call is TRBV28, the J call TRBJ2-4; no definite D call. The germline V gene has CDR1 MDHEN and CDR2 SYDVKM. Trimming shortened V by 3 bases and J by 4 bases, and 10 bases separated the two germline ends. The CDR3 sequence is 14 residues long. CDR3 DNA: TGTGCCAGCAGTTTCGCGGCTGAAAAAAACATTCAGTACTTC. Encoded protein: CASSFAAEKNIQYF.

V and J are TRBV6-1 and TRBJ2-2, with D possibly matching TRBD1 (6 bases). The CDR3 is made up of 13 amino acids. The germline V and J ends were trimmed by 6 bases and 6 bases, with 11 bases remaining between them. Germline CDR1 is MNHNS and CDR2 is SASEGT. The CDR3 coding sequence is TGTGCCAGCAGGACGCAGGGGTCCGGGGAGCTGTTTTTT. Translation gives CASRTQGSGELFF.

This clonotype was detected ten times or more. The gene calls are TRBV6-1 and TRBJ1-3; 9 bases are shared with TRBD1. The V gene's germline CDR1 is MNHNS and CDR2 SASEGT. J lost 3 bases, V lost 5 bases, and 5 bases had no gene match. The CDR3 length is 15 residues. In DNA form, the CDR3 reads TGTGCCAGCAGTCGGGACAGGGTAGATGGAAACACCATATATTTT. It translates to CASSRDRVDGNTIYF.

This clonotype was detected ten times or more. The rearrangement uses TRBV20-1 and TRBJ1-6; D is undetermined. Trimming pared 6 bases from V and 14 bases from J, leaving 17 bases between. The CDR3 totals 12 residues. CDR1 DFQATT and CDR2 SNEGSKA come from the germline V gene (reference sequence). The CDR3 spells CSASGVPPALHF. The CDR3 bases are TGCAGTGCCAGCGGGGTCCCCCCGGCCCTCCACTTT.

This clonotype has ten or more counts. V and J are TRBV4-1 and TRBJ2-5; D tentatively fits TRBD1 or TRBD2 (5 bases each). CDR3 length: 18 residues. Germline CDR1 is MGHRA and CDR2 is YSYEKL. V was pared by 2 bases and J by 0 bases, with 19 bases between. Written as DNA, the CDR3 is TGCGCCAGCAGCCAACGGCAGAGTCAGGGACCGTACCAAGAGACCCAGTACTTC. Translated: CASSQRQSQGPYQETQYF.

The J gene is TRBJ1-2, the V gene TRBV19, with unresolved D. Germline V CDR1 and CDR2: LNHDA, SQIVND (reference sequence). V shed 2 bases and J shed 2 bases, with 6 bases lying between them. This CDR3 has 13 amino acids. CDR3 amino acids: CASSIRRNYGYTF. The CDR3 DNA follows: TGTGCCAGTAGTATACGACGGAACTATGGCTACACCTTC.

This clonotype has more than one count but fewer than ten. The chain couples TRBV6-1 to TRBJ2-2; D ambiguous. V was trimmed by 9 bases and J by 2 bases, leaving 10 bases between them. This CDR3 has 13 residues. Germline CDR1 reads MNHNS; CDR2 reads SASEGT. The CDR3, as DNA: TGTGCCAGAATTGATGAAAACACCGGGGAGCTGTTTTTT. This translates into CARIDENTGELFF.

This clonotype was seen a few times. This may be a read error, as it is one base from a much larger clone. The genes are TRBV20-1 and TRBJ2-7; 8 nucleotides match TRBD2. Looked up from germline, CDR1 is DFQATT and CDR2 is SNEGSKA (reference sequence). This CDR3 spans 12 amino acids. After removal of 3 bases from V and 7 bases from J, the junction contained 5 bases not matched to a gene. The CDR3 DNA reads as TGCAGTGCTAGTCTAATAGCGGGGGAGCAGTACTTC. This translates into CSASLIAGEQYF.

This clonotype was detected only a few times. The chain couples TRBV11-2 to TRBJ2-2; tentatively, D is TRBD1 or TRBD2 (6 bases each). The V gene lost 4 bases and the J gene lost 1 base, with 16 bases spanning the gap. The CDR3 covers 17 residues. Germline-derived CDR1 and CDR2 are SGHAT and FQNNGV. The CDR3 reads CASSSPGHGRNTGELFF. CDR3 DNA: TGTGCCAGCAGCTCCCCGGGACACGGGAGGAACACCGGGGAGCTGTTTTTT.